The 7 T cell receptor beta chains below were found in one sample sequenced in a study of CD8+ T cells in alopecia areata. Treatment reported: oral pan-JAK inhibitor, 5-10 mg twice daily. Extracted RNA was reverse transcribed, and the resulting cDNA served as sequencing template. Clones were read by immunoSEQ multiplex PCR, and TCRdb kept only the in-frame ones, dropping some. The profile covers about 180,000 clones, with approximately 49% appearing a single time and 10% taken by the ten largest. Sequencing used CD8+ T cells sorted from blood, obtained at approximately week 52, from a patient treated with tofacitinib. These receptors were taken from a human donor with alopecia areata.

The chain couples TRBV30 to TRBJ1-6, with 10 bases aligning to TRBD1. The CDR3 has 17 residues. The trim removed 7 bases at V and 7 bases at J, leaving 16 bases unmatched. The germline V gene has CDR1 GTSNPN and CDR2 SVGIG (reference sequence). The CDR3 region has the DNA TGTGCCTCAACCCTCCTCGGGACAGGGGAAGAAAATTCACCCCTCCACTTT. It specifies CASTLLGTGEENSPLHF.

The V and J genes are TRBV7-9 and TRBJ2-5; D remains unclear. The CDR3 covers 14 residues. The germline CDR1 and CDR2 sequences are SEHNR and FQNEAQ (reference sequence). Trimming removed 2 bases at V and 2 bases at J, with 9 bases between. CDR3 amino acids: CASSLLGRQETQYF. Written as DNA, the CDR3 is TGTGCCAGCAGCTTATTAGGGCGTCAAGAGACCCAGTACTTC.

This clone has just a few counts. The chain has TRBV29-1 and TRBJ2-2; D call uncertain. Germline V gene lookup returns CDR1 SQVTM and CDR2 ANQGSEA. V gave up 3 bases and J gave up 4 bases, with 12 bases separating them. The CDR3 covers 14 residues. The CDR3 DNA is TGCAGCGTTGATGTGGGGTCGGGCACCGGGGAGCTGTTTTTT. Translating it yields CSVDVGSGTGELFF.

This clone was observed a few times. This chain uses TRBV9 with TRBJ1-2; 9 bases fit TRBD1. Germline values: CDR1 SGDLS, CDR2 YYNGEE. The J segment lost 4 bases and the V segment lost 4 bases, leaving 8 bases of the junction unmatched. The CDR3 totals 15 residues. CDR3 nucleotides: TGTGCCAGCAGCACCGTCGGGACAGGGACCTATGGCTACACCTTC. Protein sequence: CASSTVGTGTYGYTF.

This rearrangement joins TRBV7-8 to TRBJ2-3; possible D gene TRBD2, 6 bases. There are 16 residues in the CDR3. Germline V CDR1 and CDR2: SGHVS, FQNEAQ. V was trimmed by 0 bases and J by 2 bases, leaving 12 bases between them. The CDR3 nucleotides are TGTGCCAGCAGCTTAGCGGTAACGGACTACACAGATACGCAGTATTTT. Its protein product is CASSLAVTDYTDTQYF.

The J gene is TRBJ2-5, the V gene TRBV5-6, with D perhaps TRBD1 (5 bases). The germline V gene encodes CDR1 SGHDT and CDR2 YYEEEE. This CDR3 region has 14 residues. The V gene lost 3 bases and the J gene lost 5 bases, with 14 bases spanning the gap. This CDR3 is CASSSGDSLETQYF. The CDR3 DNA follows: TGTGCCAGCAGCTCCGGAGACAGCTTGGAGACCCAGTACTTC.

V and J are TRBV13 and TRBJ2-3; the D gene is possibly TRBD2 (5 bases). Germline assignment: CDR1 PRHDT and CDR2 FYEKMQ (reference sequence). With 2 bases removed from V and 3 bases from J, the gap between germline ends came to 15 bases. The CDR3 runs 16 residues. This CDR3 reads CASSLLSEDSTDTQYF. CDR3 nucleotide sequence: TGTGCCAGCAGCTTACTTAGCGAGGATTCTACAGATACGCAGTATTTT.